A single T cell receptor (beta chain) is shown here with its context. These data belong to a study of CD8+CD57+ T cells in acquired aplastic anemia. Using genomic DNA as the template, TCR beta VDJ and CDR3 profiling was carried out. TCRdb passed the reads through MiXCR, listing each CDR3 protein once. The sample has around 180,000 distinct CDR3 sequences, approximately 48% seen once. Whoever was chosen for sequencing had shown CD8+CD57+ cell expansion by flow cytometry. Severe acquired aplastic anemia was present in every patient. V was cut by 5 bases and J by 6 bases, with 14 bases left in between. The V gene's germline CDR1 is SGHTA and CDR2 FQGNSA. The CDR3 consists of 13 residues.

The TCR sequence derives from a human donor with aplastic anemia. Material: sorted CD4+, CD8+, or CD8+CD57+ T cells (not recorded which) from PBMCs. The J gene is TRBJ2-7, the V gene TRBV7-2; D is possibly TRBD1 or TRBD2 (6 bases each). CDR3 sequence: CASSRPGGLEQYF. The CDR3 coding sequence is TGTGCCAGCAGCCGTCCCGGGGGCCTCGAGCAGTACTTC.